The 9 T cell receptor beta chains given below trace back to one sample, sequenced in a study of cytomegalovirus exposure and HLA in healthy donors. The PCR employed 60 Vbeta primers together with 13 Jbeta primers. The table came from immunoSEQ multiplex PCR; TCRdb's copy has only in-frame clones and leaves some out. The sample has about 160,000 clones, around 88% seen once. Sequenced sample: PBMCs. Source of these receptors: a woman aged 25 to 39 in good health and CMV-seronegative.

The chain uses TRBV30 and TRBJ2-7; a weak D match, TRBD1 (5 bases). The CDR3 runs to 16 residues. The V gene's germline CDR1 is GTSNPN and CDR2 SVGIG (reference sequence). Trimming left V 4 bases short and J 2 bases short, with 21 bases between. CDR3 DNA sequence: TGTGCCTGGACCACCAGGCTCGCTCAGGGCACCTACGAGCAGTACTTC. This translates into CAWTTRLAQGTYEQYF.

The rearrangement uses TRBV27 and TRBJ1-5; D is unclear. Germline-derived CDR1 and CDR2 are MNHEY and SMNVEV (reference sequence). This CDR3 has 15 amino acids. The V gene lost 1 base and the J gene lost 7 bases, with 14 bases spanning the gap. In nucleotides, the CDR3 is TGTGCCAGCAGTTTATATTCCGGTCTGGGCCAGCCCCAGCATTTT. Protein: CASSLYSGLGQPQHF.

The CDR3, as DNA: TGTGCCAGCTCTCGGTTGACTACCCAGGGGGCTGGTGGCTACACCTTC. Protein product: CASSRLTTQGAGGYTF. The chain couples TRBV27 to TRBJ1-2, with 8 nucleotides matching TRBD1. CDR1 MNHEY and CDR2 SMNVEV come from the germline V gene (reference sequence). The CDR3 is made up of 16 amino acids. J was trimmed by 7 bases and V by 8 bases; bases with no gene match: 18.

The table lists this clone with a few counts. The chain couples TRBV5-4 to TRBJ1-1, with 7 bases fitting TRBD1. The germline CDR1 and CDR2 sequences are SGHNT and YYREEE (reference sequence). V shed 0 bases and J 1 base; nucleotides not matched to a gene: 0. The CDR3 runs to 14 residues. The CDR3 nucleotides are TGTGCCAGCAGCTTGGCAGGGGGGAACACTGAAGCTTTCTTT. Translated: CASSLAGGNTEAFF.

V and J are TRBV27 and TRBJ1-2; maybe TRBD1 (6 bases). The CDR3 consists of 15 residues. V was cut by 4 bases and J by 4 bases, with 16 bases left in between. The germline CDR1 and CDR2 sequences are MNHEY and SMNVEV (reference sequence). For the CDR3, the DNA is TGTGCCAGCAGTTCCGGACAGTCTTCTGTCTATGGCTACACCTTC. This encodes CASSSGQSSVYGYTF.

V gene TRBV19 combines with J gene TRBJ1-2; D perhaps matches TRBD1 (6 bases). Germline CDR1 LNHDA, CDR2 SQIVND (reference sequence). The CDR3 covers 18 residues. Between the trimmed V and J ends, which lost 3 bases and 5 bases, there was a span of 25 bases. The CDR3 reads CASSMSRPGVGPGYGYTF. CDR3 in DNA: TGTGCCAGTAGTATGAGTCGGCCAGGGGTCGGACCGGGGTATGGCTACACCTTC.

The chain joins TRBV29-1 to TRBJ2-5; perhaps TRBD2 as D (6 bases). The end of the DNA aligns better with TRBJ2-7, so the J call may be wrong. Germline V gene data show CDR1 as SQVTM and CDR2 as ANQGSEA. This CDR3 spans 16 amino acids. CDR3 in amino acids: CSVGGGTIQTSYEQYF. CDR3 DNA: TGCAGCGTTGGTGGGGGGACGATCCAAACGAGTTACGAGCAGTACTTC.

The rearrangement links TRBV5-4 to TRBJ2-1; TRBD2 matches at 9 bases. V shed 1 base and J 8 bases; nucleotides not matched to a gene: 7. The CDR3 is made up of 15 amino acids. CDR1 SGHNT and CDR2 YYREEE come from the germline V gene (reference sequence). The CDR3 protein is CASSLPGRGGDEQFF. CDR3 nucleotide sequence: TGTGCCAGCAGCTTGCCCGGCCGCGGGGGGGATGAGCAGTTCTTC. The variable domain in full, completed from reference TRBV5-4 and TRBJ2-1, reads ETGVTQSPTHLIKTRGQQVTLRCSSQSGHNTVSWYQQALGQGPQFIFQYYREEENGRGNFPPRFSGLQFPNYSSELNVNALELDDSALYLCASSLPGRGGDEQFFGPGTRLTVL.

The V call is TRBV7-3, the J call TRBJ2-1; 7 bases map to TRBD2. In germline, CDR1 is SGHTA, CDR2 FQGTGA. Unmatched junction bases numbered 3, after V lost 5 bases and J lost 2 bases. This CDR3 is built from 14 residues. The CDR3: CASSLADTYNEQFF. The CDR3 nucleotides are TGTGCCAGCAGCCTAGCGGACACCTACAATGAGCAGTTCTTC.